The clone carrying this TCR beta chain was picked up many times. Its specificity is not known. This sample is drawn from a study of CD8 T cells in ankylosing spondylitis. The CDR3 runs 15 residues. Germline CDR1 is KGHSH and CDR2 is LQKENI. V was trimmed by 3 bases and J by 0 bases, leaving 9 bases between them. Study-level results: Previous work reported some of these motif variants in the synovial fluid and blood of reactive arthritis. Relatively rare in peripheral blood, disease-linked clones were also CD8+.

From the 5' RACE reads, TCRdb called clonotypes with MiXCR, one entry per CDR3 protein. The repertoire holds over 200,000 distinct CDR3 sequences, under 12% seen once, with approximately 20% in the top ten. The chain links TRBV18 to TRBJ1-3; D ambiguous. This receptor was taken from a male donor with ankylosing spondylitis or in good health (not recorded which). The specimen was blood, either unsorted or a sorted T cell fraction (not recorded which). The CDR3 is CASSPVSTSGNTIYF. DNA of the CDR3: TGTGCCAGCTCACCCGTCTCAACCTCTGGAAACACCATATATTTT.